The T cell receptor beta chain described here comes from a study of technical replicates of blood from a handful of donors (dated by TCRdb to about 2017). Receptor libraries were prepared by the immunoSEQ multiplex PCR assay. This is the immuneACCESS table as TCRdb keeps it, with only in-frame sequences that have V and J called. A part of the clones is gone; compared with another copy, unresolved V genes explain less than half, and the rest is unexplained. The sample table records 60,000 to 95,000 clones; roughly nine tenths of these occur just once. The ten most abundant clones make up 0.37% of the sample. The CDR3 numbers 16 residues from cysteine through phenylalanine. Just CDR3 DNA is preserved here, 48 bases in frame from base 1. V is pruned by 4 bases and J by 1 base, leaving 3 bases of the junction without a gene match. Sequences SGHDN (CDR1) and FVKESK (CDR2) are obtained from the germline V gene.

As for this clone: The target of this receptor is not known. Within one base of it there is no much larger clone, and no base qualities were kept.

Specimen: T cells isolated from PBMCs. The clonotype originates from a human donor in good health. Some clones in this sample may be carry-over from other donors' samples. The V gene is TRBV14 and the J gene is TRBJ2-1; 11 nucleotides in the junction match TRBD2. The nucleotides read TGTGCCAGCAGCCTACTAGCGGGGGCGTCCTACAATGAGCAGTTCTTC. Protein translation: CASSLLAGASYNEQFF.